Sequencing of this T cell receptor (beta chain) was carried out in a study of CD8 T cells in Susac syndrome. RNA was extracted with the RNeasy kit, and a quantity of about 0.45 to 1 ug was reverse transcribed using random hexamers. MiXCR, run by TCRdb on the immunoSEQ multiplex PCR reads, gives a single entry per CDR3 protein. The sample records some 300,000 distinct CDR3 sequences, about 89% being singletons. Germline CDR1 is SGHTA and CDR2 is FQGNSA. Trimming left V 4 bases short and J 3 bases short, with 3 bases between. The CDR3 has 12 residues. The sample consisted of CD8+ T cells from PBMCs. This clonotype was obtained from a human donor with multiple sclerosis. The V call is TRBV7-2, the J call TRBJ2-2, with D uncertain. CDR3 loop: CASSYHTGELFF. The CDR3 DNA reads TGTGCCAGCAGCTATCACACCGGGGAGCTGTTTTTT.